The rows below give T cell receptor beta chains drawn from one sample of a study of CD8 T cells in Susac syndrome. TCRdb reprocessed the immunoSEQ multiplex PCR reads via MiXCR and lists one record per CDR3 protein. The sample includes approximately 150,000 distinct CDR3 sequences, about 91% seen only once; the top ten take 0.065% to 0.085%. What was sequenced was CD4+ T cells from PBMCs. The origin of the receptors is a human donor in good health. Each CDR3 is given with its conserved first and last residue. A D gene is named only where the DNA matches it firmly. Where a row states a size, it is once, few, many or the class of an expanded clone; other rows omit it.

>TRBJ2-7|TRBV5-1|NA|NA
TGCGCCAGCAGCTCGGGATTCACCGGGGAGCAGTACTTC
CASSSGFTGEQYF
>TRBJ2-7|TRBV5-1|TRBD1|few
TGCGCCAGCACCGGGACAGGGTTTTACGAGCAGTACTTC
CASTGTGFYEQYF
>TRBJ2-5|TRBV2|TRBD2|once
TGTGCCAGCAGTGCAACGACTAGCGGGCAAGAGACCCAGTACTTC
CASSATTSGQETQYF
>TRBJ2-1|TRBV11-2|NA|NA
TGTGCCAGCAGCTTAGTAGGGTATGAGCAGTTCTTC
CASSLVGYEQFF
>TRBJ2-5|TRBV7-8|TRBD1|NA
TGTGCCAGCAACTTAGGGACAGGGAAGACCCAGTACTTC
CASNLGTGKTQYF
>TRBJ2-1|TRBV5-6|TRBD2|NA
TGTGCCAGCAGCTTGGTAAGCGGGAGCTCCGACAATGAGCAGTTCTTC
CASSLVSGSSDNEQFF
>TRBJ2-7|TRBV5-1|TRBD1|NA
TGCGCCAGCAGCCCGGACAGGGGGTTCGACGAGCAGTACTTC
CASSPDRGFDEQYF
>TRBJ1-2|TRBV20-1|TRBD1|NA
TGCAGTGCTAGAGATGGGACAGGGAGGTCCGGCTACACCTTC
CSARDGTGRSGYTF
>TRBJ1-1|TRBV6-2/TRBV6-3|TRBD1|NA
TGTGCCAGCATTGATGTGGACAGGGGTGTTGACGCTTTCTTT
CASIDVDRGVDAFF
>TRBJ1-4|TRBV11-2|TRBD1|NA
TGTGCCAGCAGCTCCATGGGACAGGGTAATGAAAAACTGTTTTTT
CASSSMGQGNEKLFF
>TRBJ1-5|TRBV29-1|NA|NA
TGCAGCGCCGTGACAAATACCAATCAGCCCCAGCATTTT
CSAVTNTNQPQHF
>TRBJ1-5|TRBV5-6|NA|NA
TGTGCCAGCAGCTTGCCACAGGGAGGGGATCAGCCCCAGCATTTT
CASSLPQGGDQPQHF
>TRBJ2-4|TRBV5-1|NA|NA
TGCGCCAGCGCAGGGGAGGCCAAAAACATTCAGTACTTC
CASAGEAKNIQYF
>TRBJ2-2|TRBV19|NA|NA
TGTGCCAGTAGTATAACAGCGAACACCGGGGAGCTGTTTTTT
CASSITANTGELFF